These T cell receptor beta chains were read from a single sample in a study of response to subunit inactivated influenza vaccine. One entry per CDR3 protein results from TCRdb running MiXCR on the RT-PCR reads. Counted here are 500,000 to 550,000 distinct CDR3 sequences, under 30% occurring once; the ten biggest clones make up approximately 3%. These data also formed part of another study, on T cells expressing NK-cell markers.

Sequencing was performed on CD4+ T cells sorted from PBMCs, taken roughly 13 days after vaccination. Every receptor here comes from a man aged 50-59 years who received an inactivated influenza vaccine. Each CDR3 is given with its conserved first and last residue. A D gene is named only where the DNA matches it firmly. Only part of the rows carry a size: once, few, many, or a class if the clone is expanded.

v_gene	abundance	j_gene	d_gene	CDR3nt	CDR3aa
TRBV28	few	TRBJ2-1	TRBD1	TGTGCCAGCAGCCCTGGGGGACAGGGAGTCCCTGAGCAGTTCTTC	CASSPGGQGVPEQFF
TRBV20-1	-	TRBJ2-7	TRBD2	TGCAGTGCTCAACTAGCGGGAGATTACTACGAGCAGTACTTC	CSAQLAGDYYEQYF
TRBV5-1	-	TRBJ2-4	-	TGCGCCAGCAGCCCCTTCTTCAGGGCTTTAGCCAAAAACATTCAGTACTTC	CASSPFFRALAKNIQYF
TRBV6-5	-	TRBJ2-1	-	TGTGCCAGCAGTTACGGCCTAGGGGACAATGAGCAGTTCTTC	CASSYGLGDNEQFF
TRBV5-1	few	TRBJ2-4	TRBD1	TGCGCCAGCAGCCCAGGACAGGGCCAAAACATTCAGTACTTC	CASSPGQGQNIQYF
TRBV29-1	-	TRBJ1-5	-	TGCAGCGTTGCCCCTAGTGGGGTAAATCAGCCCCAGCATTTT	CSVAPSGVNQPQHF
TRBV20-1	-	TRBJ1-5	-	TGCAGTGCTAGAGTATTTCTACAGCCCCAGCATTTT	CSARVFLQPQHF
TRBV28	-	TRBJ2-7	-	TGTGCCAGCAAAAAAGAGGGGTTCTCCTACGAGCAGTACTTC	CASKKEGFSYEQYF
TRBV5-1	few	TRBJ1-5	-	TGCGCCAGCAGATTGGACGGGTTTAGCAATCAGCCCCAGCATTTT	CASRLDGFSNQPQHF
TRBV3-1	few	TRBJ2-2	-	TGTGCCAGCAGCCATCCACAAAACACCGGGGAGCTGTTTTTT	CASSHPQNTGELFF
TRBV24-1	-	TRBJ2-6	TRBD1	TGTGCCACCAGTGACTCGGACAGGGGCCAGTCTGGGGCCAACGTCCTGACTTTC	CATSDSDRGQSGANVLTF
TRBV20-1	-	TRBJ2-2	-	TGCAGTGCTAAGGGTTTGGGCACCGGGGAGCTGTTTTTT	CSAKGLGTGELFF
TRBV20-1	few	TRBJ2-7	-	TGCAGTGCTAGATCCAGGGGCAACGAGCAGTACTTC	CSARSRGNEQYF
TRBV27	-	TRBJ1-2	-	TGTGCCAGTGGGTGGGGCGCTAACTATGGCTACACCTTC	CASGWGANYGYTF
TRBV4-1	few	TRBJ2-2	TRBD2	TGCGCCAGCAGCCCGGGCGGGGGGCCTCTGATCGGGGAGCTGTTTTTT	CASSPGGGPLIGELFF
TRBV23-1	-	TRBJ1-5	-	TGCGCCAGCAGTCACTCCGTCCGAAATCAGCCCCAGCATTTT	CASSHSVRNQPQHF
TRBV6-4	-	TRBJ1-2	-	TGTGCCAGCAGTGACGGGGGCCAGGGCTATGGCTACACCTTC	CASSDGGQGYGYTF